This T cell receptor (beta chain) emerged from a study of regulatory T cells in long-lasting Graves disease. The TCR beta library used iRepertoire HTBI primers with Arm-PCR amplification of CDR3. TCRdb redid the calling of the multiplex PCR reads with MiXCR, one entry per CDR3 protein. Here the sample spans some 320,000 distinct CDR3 sequences, more than 15% being singletons. Per germline, CDR1 MDHEN and CDR2 SYDVKM. The CDR3 extends over 15 amino acids. Trimming left V 6 bases short and J 6 bases short, with 19 bases between. General study findings and limits: There was favoring of TRBV28, TRBJ1-2 and TRBJ2-5 in persistent disease. New patients shared some 980 public clonotypes, and persistent patients shared more, with 2,741.

Time point in this sample: newly diagnosed GD, antithyroid drugs for less than 3 months. The TCR library used RNA extracted from PBMCs. Patients were enrolled at an endocrinology department in Xi'an, China. Note on this clonotype: Antigen specificity is unknown. A much larger clone differs from this one at a single base, so this may be a read error.

The receptor was derived from a female donor with Graves disease. J is TRBJ2-3 and V is TRBV28; no definite D call. Sequenced here: peripheral blood mononuclear cells (PBMCs), sampled at new diagnosis, from a patient treated with antithyroid drugs. CDR3 sequence (DNA): TGTGCCAGCAGATTCGGTAGTATCTCTCTGGATACGCAGTATTTT. Protein: CASRFGSISLDTQYF.